Shown below are 9 T cell receptor beta chains from a single sample sequenced in a study of blood T cell repertoires in COVID-19. The repertoire was sequenced with immunoSEQ multiplex PCR; TCRdb's copy has only in-frame clones and lacks some. The sample has a few hundred thousand clones; roughly 80% are singletons. The sequencing sample was made of peripheral blood. The source of these receptors is a woman of 80 years or more with acute or convalescent COVID-19.

The gene calls are TRBV5-4 and TRBJ1-1, with 8 bases lining up with TRBD1. The CDR3 has 16 amino acids. CDR1 is SGHNT and CDR2 is YYREEE in the germline V gene (reference sequence). The junction had 6 bases not matched to a gene; V was cut back by 0 bases and J by 2 bases. CDR3 nucleotides: TGTGCCAGCAGCTTGGGACAGGGGTCGACAAACACTGAAGCTTTCTTT. Translation: CASSLGQGSTNTEAFF. Variable domain in full (rest from reference TRBV5-4 and TRBJ1-1): ETGVTQSPTHLIKTRGQQVTLRCSSQSGHNTVSWYQQALGQGPQFIFQYYREEENGRGNFPPRFSGLQFPNYSSELNVNALELDDSALYLCASSLGQGSTNTEAFFGQGTRLTVV.

The rearrangement uses TRBV7-9 and TRBJ1-2, with 9 positions matching TRBD1. Germline trimming cut 5 bases from V and 5 bases from J; bases unmatched to any gene: 6. This CDR3 comprises 14 residues. Per the germline V gene, CDR1 is SEHNR and CDR2 is FQNEAQ (reference sequence). The CDR3 DNA sequence: TGTGCCAGCAGCCGGACCGGGACAGGGTATGGCTACACCTTC. Its translation is CASSRTGTGYGYTF.

The chain links TRBV18 to TRBJ1-4; D perhaps matches TRBD1 (5 bases). The V gene's germline CDR1 is KGHSH and CDR2 LQKENI. The CDR3 totals 15 residues. The V end lost 5 bases, the J end lost 3 bases, and 13 bases lay between the germline ends. CDR3 sequence (DNA): TGTGCCAGCTCATCCTCAGGGAGGTCTAATGAAAAACTGTTTTTT. Encoded protein: CASSSSGRSNEKLFF.

The CDR3 protein is CASSIDRDIDEQYF. The CDR3 DNA follows: TGTGCCAGCAGTATTGACAGGGATATTGACGAGCAGTACTTC. The chain links TRBV6-6 to TRBJ2-7; 7 bases align to TRBD1. The junction had 9 bases not matched to a gene; V was cut back by 5 bases and J by 5 bases. The CDR3 loop spans 14 amino acids. The V gene's germline CDR1 is MNHNY and CDR2 SVGAGI (reference sequence).

This chain connects TRBV24-1 to TRBJ2-5; 11 bases are shared with TRBD2. The ends lost 5 bases at V and 3 bases at J; junction bases unmatched: 4. In germline, CDR1 is KGHDR, CDR2 SFDVKD. This CDR3 is 15 amino acids long. CDR3 DNA sequence: TGTGCCACCAGTGCCCTACTAGCGGGGGAAGAGACCCAGTACTTC. This codes for CATSALLAGEETQYF.

The chain combines TRBV27 with TRBJ1-6; possible D gene TRBD1, 5 bases. V gave up 6 bases and J gave up 0 bases, with 15 bases separating them. Germline V gene data show CDR1 as MNHEY and CDR2 as SMNVEV (reference sequence). CDR3 length equals 17 residues. Written as DNA, the CDR3 is TGTGCCAGCAGCACTAATGGGGGGAGCTCCTATAATTCACCCCTCCACTTT. The encoded protein is CASSTNGGSSYNSPLHF.

The chain uses TRBV3-1 (or the pseudogene TRBV3-2) and TRBJ2-2; TRBD2 matches at 12 bases. Germline CDR1 LGHDT, CDR2 YNNKEL (reference sequence). CDR3 length equals 16 residues. V lost 0 bases and J lost 5; bases outside the gene matches: 1. CDR3 region: CASSQDGLAGTGELFF. CDR3 DNA sequence: TGTGCCAGCAGCCAAGATGGACTAGCGGGGACCGGGGAGCTGTTTTTT.

This chain links TRBV11-3 with TRBJ2-5; D call uncertain. V lost 1 base, J lost 2 bases, and 8 bases lay in between. Germline-derived CDR1 and CDR2 are SGHNT and YENEEA. The CDR3 extends over 14 amino acids. CDR3 loop: CASSLGPVQETQYF. The DNA of the CDR3 is TGTGCCAGCAGCTTAGGGCCAGTTCAAGAGACCCAGTACTTC. The full variable domain, its missing parts supplied by reference TRBV11-3 and TRBJ2-5, is EAGVVQSPRYKIIEKKQPVAFWCNPISGHNTLYWYLQNLGQGPELLIRYENEEAVDDSQLPKDRFSAERLKGVDSTLKIQPAELGDSAVYLCASSLGPVQETQYFGPGTRLLVL.

The chain carries TRBV24-1 and TRBJ2-7, with TRBD1 matching 9 bases. Losses at the gene ends were 3 bases for V and 6 bases for J; bases not matched to a gene: 8. This CDR3 is built from 15 residues. Germline V gene lookup returns CDR1 KGHDR and CDR2 SFDVKD. CDR3 DNA sequence: TGTGCCACCAGTGATATTACAGGGGGCGCGTCCGAGCAGTACTTC. Translation gives CATSDITGGASEQYF.